These 24 T cell receptor beta chains were all obtained from the same sample, sequenced in a study of CD8+ T cells in alopecia areata. Isolated RNA was reverse transcribed into cDNA used as the sequencing template. The assay was immunoSEQ multiplex PCR, and TCRdb's table has in-frame clones only and misses some. In the table there are some 170,000 clones, 50% to 75% of which are singletons. The source was CD4+ T cells sorted from blood, collected at week 0. All receptors come from a human donor with alopecia areata.

This chain connects TRBV6-5 to TRBJ1-2; 7 bases fit TRBD1. J lost 7 bases, V lost 5 bases, and 7 bases had no gene match. The CDR3 runs to 13 residues. CDR1 MNHEY and CDR2 SVGAGI come from the germline V gene. DNA of the CDR3: TGTGCCAGCAGTATGACAGGGCTAGTTGGCTACACCTTC. Amino acid sequence: CASSMTGLVGYTF.

This chain links TRBV27 with TRBJ2-6; no definite D call. Germline V CDR1 and CDR2: MNHEY, SMNVEV (reference sequence). Between the trimmed V and J ends, which lost 6 bases and 3 bases, there was a span of 3 bases. The CDR3 covers 12 residues. The CDR3 loop reads CASRHGANVLTF. The CDR3 DNA is TGTGCCAGCAGGCATGGGGCCAACGTCCTGACTTTC.

This clone was picked up a small number of times. The J gene is TRBJ2-7, the V gene TRBV30; a weak D match, TRBD1 (5 bases). Trimming stripped 0 bases from V and 3 bases from J, with 6 bases between. Germline V gives CDR1 GTSNPN, CDR2 SVGIG (reference sequence). CDR3 length: 12 residues. The CDR3, as DNA: TGTGCCTGGAGTGTAGGGGTCTACGAGCAGTACTTC. It yields the protein CAWSVGVYEQYF. Full variable domain (remainder filled in from reference TRBV30 and TRBJ2-7): SQTIHQWPATLVQPVGSPLSLECTVEGTSNPNLYWYRQAAGRGLQLLFYSVGIGQISSEVPQNLSASRPQDRQFILSSKKLLLSDSGFYLCAWSVGVYEQYFGPGTRLTVT.

The gene calls are TRBV18 and TRBJ2-5, with 7 bases fitting TRBD1. The CDR3 extends over 13 amino acids. Germline values: CDR1 KGHSH, CDR2 LQKENI. V was clipped by 6 bases and J by 3 bases; unmatched bases: 4. The CDR3 reads CASSRQGEETQYF. The CDR3 DNA reads as TGTGCCAGCTCCCGACAGGGAGAAGAGACCCAGTACTTC.

J is TRBJ1-1 and V is TRBV29-1; tentative D call: TRBD1 (5 bases). The germline CDR1 and CDR2 sequences are SQVTM and ANQGSEA. Trimming took 2 bases from V and 1 from J, leaving 8 bases between them. The CDR3 spans 13 residues. The CDR3 DNA reads TGCAGCGTTGAACGAGGACAGAACACTGAAGCTTTCTTT. This sequence encodes CSVERGQNTEAFF.

To note about this clone: Other DNA variants within this sample encode the same CDR3. The gene calls are TRBV30 and TRBJ1-5; no clear D gene. This CDR3 is built from 13 residues. The V end lost 0 bases, the J end lost 2 bases, and 5 bases lay between the germline ends. Germline CDR1 reads GTSNPN; CDR2 reads SVGIG (reference sequence). CDR3 in amino acids: CAWSVGGNQPQHF. The CDR3 DNA is TGTGCCTGGAGTGTAGGTGGCAATCAGCCCCAGCATTTT.

This clone occurred once. The rearrangement joins TRBV4-1 to TRBJ1-1, with 10 bases that match TRBD1. The CDR3 has 14 amino acids. Germline trimming cut 6 bases from V and 5 bases from J; bases unmatched to any gene: 6. The V gene's germline CDR1 is MGHRA and CDR2 YSYEKL. The CDR3, as DNA: TGCGCCAGCAGAGGGGGACAGGGGTCGACTGAAGCTTTCTTT. It specifies CASRGGQGSTEAFF.

This clone is a singleton in its sample. J is TRBJ1-6 and V is TRBV2; D is undetermined. The CDR3 totals 14 residues. In germline, CDR1 is SNHLY, CDR2 FYNNEI. Trimming stripped 3 bases from V and 10 bases from J, with 13 bases between. For the CDR3, the DNA is TGTGCCAGCAGTGATTTTGGACGCCGCTCACCCCTCCACTTT. Translating it yields CASSDFGRRSPLHF.

This clone was counted a few times. This sequence joins TRBV7-9 and TRBJ2-5; 8 bases are a match to TRBD2. CDR1 and CDR2 from the germline V gene are SEHNR and FQNEAQ (reference sequence). The CDR3 sequence is 14 residues long. With 3 bases clipped from V and 1 base from J, the junction kept 1 base outside the gene matches. The CDR3 sequence: CASSFRGGQETQYF. The CDR3, as DNA: TGTGCCAGCAGCTTCCGGGGGGGCCAAGAGACCCAGTACTTC.

This clone showed up just a few times. The rearrangement joins TRBV29-1 to TRBJ2-3, with 9 bases that match TRBD2. Trimming at V came to 4 bases and at J to 1 base, leaving 6 bases not matched to a gene. Germline V gene data show CDR1 as SQVTM and CDR2 as ANQGSEA. The CDR3 is 15 amino acids. The CDR3: CSVVLAGARTDTQYF. In nucleotides, the CDR3 is TGCAGCGTTGTATTAGCGGGGGCCCGCACAGATACGCAGTATTTT.

This clone was counted only a few times. This chain uses TRBV29-1 with TRBJ1-2; D not resolved. The V end lost 4 bases, the J end lost 2 bases, and 14 bases lay between the germline ends. The germline V gene encodes CDR1 SQVTM and CDR2 ANQGSEA. The CDR3 totals 14 residues. As DNA, the CDR3 is TGCAGCGTTGGGCGAGGGAACCGCAACTATGGCTACACCTTC. Residues: CSVGRGNRNYGYTF.

In nucleotides, the CDR3 is TGTGCCAGCAACGACAGGGGCACAGATACGCAGTATTTT. This translates into CASNDRGTDTQYF. The chain has TRBV25-1 and TRBJ2-3, with 7 bases fitting TRBD1. Germline V gene lookup returns CDR1 MGHDK and CDR2 SYGVNS. CDR3 length: 13 residues. The trim removed 7 bases at V and 1 base at J, leaving 2 bases unmatched.

This clone was seen only a few times. The chain uses TRBV5-1 and TRBJ1-6; D remains unclear. This CDR3 is built from 15 residues. The germline CDR1 and CDR2 sequences are SGHRS and YFSETQ. The germline V and J ends were trimmed by 0 bases and 8 bases, with 12 bases remaining between them. The DNA of the CDR3 is TGCGCCAGCAGCTTGGAACCAGGTCGAGATTCACCCCTCCACTTT. This translates into CASSLEPGRDSPLHF.

This clone was seen more than once but under ten times. The rearrangement links TRBV29-1 to TRBJ1-1; 8 bases match TRBD1. The V and J ends lost 1 base and 5 bases, in that order; junction bases with no gene match: 6. CDR1 is SQVTM and CDR2 is ANQGSEA in the germline V gene. The CDR3 covers 14 residues. The CDR3: CSVEGTGGDTEAFF. CDR3 in DNA: TGCAGCGTTGAAGGAACAGGGGGAGATACTGAAGCTTTCTTT.

V usage is TRBV2 and J usage is TRBJ2-2, with unresolved D. This CDR3 spans 14 amino acids. Trimming removed 7 bases at V and 5 bases at J, with 14 bases between. Germline V gene lookup returns CDR1 SNHLY and CDR2 FYNNEI. The CDR3: CASNPTLRTGELFF. The CDR3 bases are TGTGCCAGCAACCCCACCTTGAGGACCGGGGAGCTGTTTTTT.

This clone came up once. This chain joins TRBV5-4 and TRBJ1-2; unclear D gene. This CDR3 has 14 amino acids. The V end lost 3 bases, the J end lost 5 bases, and 14 bases lay between the germline ends. Per the germline V gene, CDR1 is SGHNT and CDR2 is YYREEE (reference sequence). As DNA, the CDR3 is TGTGCCAGCAGCTCACTGACTACACGTTATGGCTACACCTTC. Amino acid sequence: CASSSLTTRYGYTF. Complete variable domain (other parts from reference TRBV5-4 and TRBJ1-2): ETGVTQSPTHLIKTRGQQVTLRCSSQSGHNTVSWYQQALGQGPQFIFQYYREEENGRGNFPPRFSGLQFPNYSSELNVNALELDDSALYLCASSSLTTRYGYTFGSGTRLTVV.

The chain uses TRBV6-5 and TRBJ2-3; D might be TRBD2 (6 bases). The length of the CDR3 is 15 residues. The germline V gene has CDR1 MNHEY and CDR2 SVGAGI. V was shortened by 2 bases and J by 4 bases, with 13 bases between the two germline ends. In nucleotides, the CDR3 is TGTGCCAGCAGTTACGGCGGGGTTGCGGCAGATACGCAGTATTTT. This gives the protein CASSYGGVAADTQYF.

For this clone: This specimen includes other DNA sequences encoding the same CDR3. CDR3 sequence reads: CASSLGDYEQYF. CDR3 sequence (DNA): TGTGCCAGCAGCTTGGGGGACTACGAGCAGTACTTC. The chain carries TRBV7-9 and TRBJ2-7, with D possibly called TRBD1 or TRBD2 (5 bases each). This CDR3 is built from 12 residues. CDR1 and CDR2 from the germline V gene are SEHNR and FQNEAQ (reference sequence). V lost 3 bases and J 3 bases, leaving 6 bases between the germline ends.

The chain carries TRBV30 and TRBJ1-1; 11 bases align to TRBD1. The germline V gene encodes CDR1 GTSNPN and CDR2 SVGIG (reference sequence). With V trimmed by 2 bases and J by 8 bases, 10 bases remained unmatched. The CDR3 has 15 amino acids. CDR3 residues: CAWSPLGQGVMEAFF. Written as DNA, the CDR3 is TGTGCCTGGAGTCCCCTGGGACAGGGGGTTATGGAAGCTTTCTTT.

The genes are TRBV6-5 and TRBJ1-2; D uncertain. V was pared by 1 base and J by 5 bases, with 14 bases between. The CDR3 runs to 15 residues. Germline V lookup: CDR1 MNHEY, CDR2 SVGAGI. This CDR3 is CASSYYRGLGYGYTF. The CDR3 nucleotides are TGTGCCAGCAGTTACTATCGGGGATTGGGGTATGGCTACACCTTC.

The chain is built from TRBV30 and TRBJ1-3; TRBD1 matches 8 bases. The V gene end was trimmed by 8 bases and the J gene end by 3 bases; junction bases not matched to a gene: 15. The CDR3 is 16 amino acids. Germline V lookup: CDR1 GTSNPN, CDR2 SVGIG (reference sequence). The CDR3 reads CAGHPAQGAVGNTIYF. CDR3 bases: TGTGCCGGCCATCCTGCGCAGGGGGCGGTTGGAAACACCATATATTTT.

For this clone: The same CDR3 arises from other DNA sequences in this sample as well. The V and J genes are TRBV29-1 and TRBJ1-1; no clear D. The CDR3 covers 12 residues. V lost 1 base, J lost 1 base, and 4 bases lay in between. From germline, CDR1 is SQVTM and CDR2 ANQGSEA. The DNA of the CDR3 is TGCAGCGTTGAAGCCGAGAACACTGAAGCTTTCTTT. Translated: CSVEAENTEAFF.

J is TRBJ2-3 and V is TRBV25-1, with 9 bases aligning to TRBD2. Germline V gene sequence: CDR1 MGHDK, CDR2 SYGVNS. The CDR3 runs 14 residues. Losses at the gene ends were 10 bases for V and 5 bases for J; bases not matched to a gene: 10. The CDR3, as DNA: TGTGCCACCCCTAGCGGGGAGGGCGGAGATACGCAGTATTTT. Translation gives CATPSGEGGDTQYF.

V usage is TRBV5-1 and J usage is TRBJ2-7; 9 nucleotides agree with TRBD1. J lost 3 bases, V lost 3 bases, and 4 bases had no gene match. The CDR3 runs to 14 residues. Looked up from germline, CDR1 is SGHRS and CDR2 is YFSETQ. The CDR3 DNA reads as TGCGCCAGCAGCTGGGGGGACAGGGACTACGAGCAGTACTTC. This encodes CASSWGDRDYEQYF.